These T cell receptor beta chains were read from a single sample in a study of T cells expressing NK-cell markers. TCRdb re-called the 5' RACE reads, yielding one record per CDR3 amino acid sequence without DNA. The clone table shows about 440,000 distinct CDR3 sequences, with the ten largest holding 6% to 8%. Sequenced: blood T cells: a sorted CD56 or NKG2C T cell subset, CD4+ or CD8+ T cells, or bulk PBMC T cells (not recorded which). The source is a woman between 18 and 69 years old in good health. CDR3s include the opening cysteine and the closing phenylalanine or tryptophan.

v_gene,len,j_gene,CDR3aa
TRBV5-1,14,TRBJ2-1,CASSGETPHNEQFF
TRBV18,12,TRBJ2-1,CASSPGWYEQFF
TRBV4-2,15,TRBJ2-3,CASSQEDSVSDTQYF
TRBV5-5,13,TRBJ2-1,CASSSQGPEEQFF
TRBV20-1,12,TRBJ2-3,CSAPGPADTQYF
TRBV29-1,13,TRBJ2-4,CSVDTPEENIQYF
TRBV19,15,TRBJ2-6,CASISPGAGANVLTF
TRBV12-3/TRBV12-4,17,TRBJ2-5,CASSLARPYMLRETQYF
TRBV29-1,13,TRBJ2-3,CSGEASGKDTQYF
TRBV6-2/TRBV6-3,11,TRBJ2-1,CASRGSNEQFF
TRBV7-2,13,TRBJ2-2,CASSPVHTGELFF
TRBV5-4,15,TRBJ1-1,CASRPGTGVNTEAFF
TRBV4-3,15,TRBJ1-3,CASSQEQGGGNTIYF
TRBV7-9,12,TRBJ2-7,CASSLPVGEQYF
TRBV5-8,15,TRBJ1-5,CASSGGRGGNQPQHF
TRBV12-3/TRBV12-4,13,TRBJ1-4,CASSFRPNEKLFF
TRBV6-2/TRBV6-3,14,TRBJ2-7,CASNTLGQGYEQYF
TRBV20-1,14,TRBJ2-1,CSARKGADYNEQFF
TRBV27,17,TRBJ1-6,CASRQQGHPFYNSPLHF
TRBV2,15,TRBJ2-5,CASSGRRQAKETQYF
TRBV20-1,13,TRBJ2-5,CSASGLPRETQYF
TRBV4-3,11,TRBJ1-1,CASSWGNEAFF
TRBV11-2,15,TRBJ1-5,CASSLIEGDNQPQHF
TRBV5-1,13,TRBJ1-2,CASSLGLRYGYTF
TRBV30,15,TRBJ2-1,CAWSVVASGINEQFF
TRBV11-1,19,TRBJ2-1,CASSSHLWASGESYNEQFF
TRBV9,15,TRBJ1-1,CASSARGGLNTEAFF
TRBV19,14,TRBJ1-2,CASSIQDSGGGYTF
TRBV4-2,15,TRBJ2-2,CASSQGWGNTGELFF
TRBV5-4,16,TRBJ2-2,CASSLAGGGFAGELFF
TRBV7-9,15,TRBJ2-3,CASSATSGNTDTQYF
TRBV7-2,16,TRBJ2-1,CASSFASVVVYNEQFF
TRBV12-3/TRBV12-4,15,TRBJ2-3,CASSLTSGRADTQYF
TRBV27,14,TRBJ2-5,CASSFGAKPETQYF
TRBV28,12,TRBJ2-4,CASRDHKNIQYF
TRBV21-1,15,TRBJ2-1,CATRLREEVGNEQFF
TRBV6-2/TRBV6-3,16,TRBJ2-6,CASSYDTLSGANVLTF